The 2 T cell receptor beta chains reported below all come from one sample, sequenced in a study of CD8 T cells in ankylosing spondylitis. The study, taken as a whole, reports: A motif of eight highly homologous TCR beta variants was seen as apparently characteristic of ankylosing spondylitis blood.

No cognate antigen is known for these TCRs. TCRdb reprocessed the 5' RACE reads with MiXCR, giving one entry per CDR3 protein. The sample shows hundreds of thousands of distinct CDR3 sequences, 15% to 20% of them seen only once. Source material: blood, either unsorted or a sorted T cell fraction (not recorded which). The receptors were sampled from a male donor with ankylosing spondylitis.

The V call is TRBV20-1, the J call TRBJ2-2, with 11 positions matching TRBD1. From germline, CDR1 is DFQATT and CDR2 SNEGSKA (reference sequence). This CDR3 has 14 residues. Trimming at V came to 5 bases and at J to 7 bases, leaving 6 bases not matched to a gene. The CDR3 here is CSAQGQGGYGELFF. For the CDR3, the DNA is TGCAGTGCTCAGGGACAGGGGGGGTACGGGGAGCTGTTTTTT.

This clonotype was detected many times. For the CDR3, the DNA is TGTGCCAGCAGTTACGAGTTAAACACTGAAGCTTTCTTT. This gives the protein CASSYELNTEAFF. The chain links TRBV6-2 or TRBV6-3 to TRBJ1-1; D gene uncertain. Trimming removed 2 bases at V and 2 bases at J, with 6 bases between. The CDR3 is made up of 13 amino acids. Germline CDR1 is MNHEY and CDR2 is SVGEGT.